What follows are 26 T cell receptor beta chains derived from one specimen sequenced in a study of regulatory T cells in long-lasting Graves disease. Time point described: persistent/refractory GD, antithyroid drugs over 5 years with positive TRAb. Preparation of the TCR library used RNA extracted from PBMCs. CDR3-region Arm-PCR and iRepertoire HTBI primers produced the TCR beta libraries. TCRdb fed the multiplex PCR reads into MiXCR, producing one record per CDR3 protein. The table has 350,000 to 450,000 distinct CDR3 sequences, around a fifth seen once; the top ten hold 13% to 15%. Source: peripheral blood mononuclear cells (PBMCs), taken when the disease was refractory, from a patient treated with antithyroid drugs. The receptors come from a female donor with Graves disease.

As concerns this clonotype: At one of its ends the junction is not consistent with the germline gene, which may arise from a read error. The chain couples TRBV28 to TRBJ1-5, with 8 bases aligning to TRBD1. Germline loops: CDR1 MDHEN, CDR2 SYDVKM. The CDR3 runs to 16 residues. The CDR3 loop is CASSPRRGLGNQPLHF. The DNA for the CDR3 is TGTGCCAGCAGTCCCCGCAGGGGGCTAGGCAATCAGCCCCTGCATTTT. The full variable domain, completed using reference TRBV28 and TRBJ1-5, is DVKVTQSSRYLVKRTGEKVFLECVQDMDHENMFWYRQDPGLGLRLIYFSYDVKMKEKGDIPEGYSVSREKKERFSLILESASTNQTSMYLCASSPRRGLGNQPLHFGDGTRLSIL.

The chain uses TRBV5-1 and TRBJ2-1, with 7 bases fitting TRBD1. Germline CDR1 reads SGHRS; CDR2 reads YFSETQ. The CDR3 extends over 16 amino acids. Trimming removed 0 bases from V and 2 bases from J; junction bases left unmatched: 5. The CDR3 DNA reads as TGCGCCAGCAGCTTGGTGCCGACAGGGACCTACAATGAGCAGTTCTTC. Protein product: CASSLVPTGTYNEQFF.

This chain joins TRBV28 and TRBJ2-5; a weak D match, TRBD2 (7 bases). The CDR3 runs 16 residues. V lost 4 bases, J lost 5 bases, and 20 bases lay in between. Germline V gene data show CDR1 as MDHEN and CDR2 as SYDVKM. CDR3 sequence: CASSSLGEGGAETQYF. CDR3 coding DNA: TGTGCCAGCAGTTCGCTAGGGGAGGGGGGGGCCGAGACCCAGTACTTC.

The chain joins TRBV7-8 to TRBJ2-5; D is possibly TRBD1 (7 bases). This CDR3 has 14 amino acids. The V end lost 4 bases, the J end lost 5 bases, and 14 bases lay between the germline ends. Per the germline V gene, CDR1 is SGHVS and CDR2 is FQNEAQ. CDR3 in amino acids: CASSSEGAGETQYF. CDR3 nucleotides: TGTGCCAGCAGCTCAGAGGGGGCGGGGGAGACCCAGTACTTC.

This clonotype showed up just a few times. CDR3 in amino acids: CASSGSGFYEQYF. DNA of the CDR3: TGTGCCAGCAGCGGGTCCGGATTTTACGAGCAGTACTTC. The rearrangement uses TRBV7-2 and TRBJ2-7; no clear D. The CDR3 consists of 13 residues. The ends were cut back, 5 bases at V and 4 bases at J, with 12 bases in the middle. Germline loops: CDR1 SGHTA, CDR2 FQGNSA.

This clonotype was seen at least ten times. This sequence joins TRBV10-3 and TRBJ2-5; TRBD1 matches 7 bases. The J segment lost 2 bases and the V segment lost 10 bases, leaving 1 base of the junction unmatched. The germline gives CDR1 ENHRY, CDR2 SYGVKD. The CDR3 loop spans 11 amino acids. CDR3 sequence (DNA): TGTGCCACGGGACAGCAAGAGACCCAGTACTTC. Translation: CATGQQETQYF.

The sample holds a few counts of this clonotype. At one of its ends the junction is not consistent with the germline gene, which may arise from a read error. CDR3 nucleotide sequence: TGTGCCAGCAGAGAAGGGACAGCCGGCGAAAAACTGTTTTTT. Translation gives CASREGTAGEKLFF. The genes are TRBV6-1 and TRBJ1-4; 7 nucleotides align to TRBD1. The V gene's germline CDR1 is MNHNS and CDR2 SASEGT. CDR3 length: 14 residues.

This clonotype was picked up many times. The V gene is TRBV7-9, the J gene TRBJ2-5, with 8 bases that match TRBD1. The CDR3 spans 14 residues. The germline V gene encodes CDR1 SEHNR and CDR2 FQNEAQ (reference sequence). With V trimmed by 2 bases and J by 7 bases, 6 bases remained unmatched. The CDR3 spells CASSLKDRDGTQYF. The CDR3 DNA is TGTGCCAGCAGCTTAAAGGACAGGGATGGGACCCAGTACTTC.

V is TRBV3-1 and J is TRBJ1-5; D is uncertain. Deletions cut 3 bases from V and 6 bases from J, with 9 bases between. Germline V gene data show CDR1 as LGHDT and CDR2 as YNNKEL (reference sequence). The CDR3 consists of 13 residues. CDR3 amino acids: CASSQMSGQPQHF. For the CDR3, the DNA is TGTGCCAGCAGCCAGATGTCGGGTCAGCCCCAGCATTTT.

This clonotype was picked up many times. The chain employs TRBV7-9 and TRBJ1-1, with TRBD1 matching 8 bases. The CDR3 is 13 residues long. In germline, CDR1 is SEHNR, CDR2 FQNEAQ (reference sequence). Losses at the gene ends were 5 bases for V and 7 bases for J; bases not matched to a gene: 6. The CDR3, as DNA: TGTGCCAGCAGCACATCAGGGGGCGGTGAAGCTTTCTTT. It specifies CASSTSGGGEAFF.

This clonotype has a count of ten or more. The CDR3 spells CASSHKLDVGAPYGYTF. In DNA, the CDR3 is TGTGCCAGCAGCCATAAGTTGGATGTGGGGGCGCCCTATGGCTACACCTTC. The chain is built from TRBV28 and TRBJ1-2, with D possibly TRBD1 on 6 matching bases. Trimming stripped 6 bases from V and 4 bases from J, with 24 bases between. Germline-derived CDR1 and CDR2 are MDHEN and SYDVKM. The CDR3 totals 17 residues.

The genes are TRBV5-4 and TRBJ2-2, with 10 positions matching TRBD1. This CDR3 region has 17 residues. Germline V gene sequence: CDR1 SGHNT, CDR2 YYREEE (reference sequence). With V trimmed by 1 base and J by 2 bases, 5 bases remained unmatched. Here the CDR3 reads CASSLPGTGVNTGELFF. DNA for the CDR3: TGTGCCAGCAGCTTGCCCGGGACAGGGGTCAACACCGGGGAGCTGTTTTTT.

This clonotype was counted at least ten times. The V and J genes are TRBV2 and TRBJ2-5; D not certain. The CDR3 loop spans 13 amino acids. Germline V gene lookup returns CDR1 SNHLY and CDR2 FYNNEI. Trimming cost V 4 bases and J 2 bases, with 8 bases left between them. For the CDR3, the DNA is TGTGCCAGCAGTGGGACGGATCAAGAGACCCAGTACTTC. Its translation is CASSGTDQETQYF.

V and J are TRBV5-1 and TRBJ1-1; D is possibly TRBD1 (6 bases). Trimming shortened V by 5 bases and J by 4 bases, and 15 bases separated the two germline ends. The germline gives CDR1 SGHRS, CDR2 YFSETQ. The length of the CDR3 is 14 residues. CDR3 sequence reads: CASRAWGAVTEAFF. The CDR3 DNA reads as TGCGCCAGCAGGGCGTGGGGGGCAGTCACTGAAGCTTTCTTT.

This clonotype was seen just once. The rearrangement joins TRBV4-1 to TRBJ1-2; no definite D call. V shed 4 bases and J shed 4 bases, with 16 bases lying between them. The CDR3 covers 15 residues. Germline V gene data show CDR1 as MGHRA and CDR2 as YSYEKL. The CDR3 DNA follows: TGCGCCAGCAGCCCCCGGTTAGGAGACCTCTATGGCTACACCTTC. It encodes CASSPRLGDLYGYTF.

This clonotype was seen many times. J is TRBJ2-5 and V is TRBV27; 12 bases line up with TRBD2. Germline assignment: CDR1 MNHEY and CDR2 SMNVEV (reference sequence). V was clipped by 4 bases and J by 4 bases; unmatched bases: 7. The CDR3 has 16 amino acids. CDR3 protein: CASSSETSGGIETQYF. For the CDR3, the DNA is TGTGCCAGCAGTTCGGAGACTAGCGGGGGAATAGAGACCCAGTACTTC.

This clonotype was counted only a few times. The chain joins TRBV20-1 to TRBJ2-1; the match to TRBD2 covers 7 bases. J lost 7 bases, V lost 0 bases, and 9 bases had no gene match. The germline V gene encodes CDR1 DFQATT and CDR2 SNEGSKA (reference sequence). The CDR3 sequence is 15 residues long. CDR3 sequence: CSARDPSGMTNEQFF. The CDR3 coding sequence is TGCAGTGCTAGAGATCCCAGCGGGATGACAAATGAGCAGTTCTTC.

This clonotype was detected ten times or more. V and J are TRBV28 and TRBJ1-1, with D possibly TRBD1 on 5 matching bases. The germline V gene encodes CDR1 MDHEN and CDR2 SYDVKM. V dropped 5 bases and J dropped 0 bases, with 13 bases sitting between them. The length of the CDR3 is 15 residues. CDR3 amino acids: CASSPSGVLNTEAFF. The CDR3 DNA reads TGTGCCAGCAGTCCCTCGGGGGTTTTGAACACTGAAGCTTTCTTT. The full variable domain, rest sourced from reference TRBV28 and TRBJ1-1, is DVKVTQSSRYLVKRTGEKVFLECVQDMDHENMFWYRQDPGLGLRLIYFSYDVKMKEKGDIPEGYSVSREKKERFSLILESASTNQTSMYLCASSPSGVLNTEAFFGQGTRLTVV.

In this sample, this clonotype turned up many times. The V and J genes are TRBV7-2 and TRBJ2-7; unclear D gene. V was pared by 3 bases and J by 2 bases, with 5 bases between. The germline CDR1 and CDR2 sequences are SGHTA and FQGNSA. The CDR3 length is 12 residues. The CDR3: CASSFITYEQYF. Here the CDR3 DNA reads TGTGCCAGCAGCTTCATAACCTACGAGCAGTACTTC.

About this clonotype itself: Possible read error: a much larger clone is one base away. Lacking the conserved final phenylalanine or tryptophan, this CDR3 likely reflects a read error. J is TRBJ2-7 and V is TRBV28; D is unclear. V gave up 2 bases and J gave up 3 bases, with 11 bases separating them. The length of the CDR3 is 14 residues. The germline V gene encodes CDR1 MDHEN and CDR2 SYDVKM. CDR3 sequence reads: CASSLVREIYEQYL. The CDR3 DNA sequence: TGTGCCAGCAGTTTAGTAAGGGAAATCTACGAGCAGTACCTC.

The chain carries TRBV3-1 and TRBJ2-7, with a tentative D call TRBD2 (5 bases). V was cut by 3 bases and J by 5 bases, with 17 bases left in between. The CDR3 spans 15 residues. CDR1 LGHDT and CDR2 YNNKEL come from the germline V gene (reference sequence). Written as DNA, the CDR3 is TGTGCCAGCAGCCAGGATAGCGTCCGGACCCACGAGCAGTACTTC. Translated, it gives CASSQDSVRTHEQYF.

This clonotype was observed a few times. V and J are TRBV9 and TRBJ2-7; D gene uncertain. CDR1 and CDR2 (germline): SGDLS, YYNGEE. The ends were cut back, 0 bases at V and 7 bases at J, with 8 bases in the middle. The length of the CDR3 is 12 residues. CDR3 nucleotide sequence: TGTGCCAGCAGCGTAGAGGGCCGGGAGCAGTACTTC. Protein: CASSVEGREQYF.

The chain uses TRBV6-1 and TRBJ2-7, with TRBD2 matching over 10 bases. This CDR3 is built from 16 residues. CDR1 and CDR2 from the germline V gene are MNHNS and SASEGT. J lost 2 bases, V lost 6 bases, and 10 bases had no gene match. CDR3 loop: CASSDLAGVIPYEQYF. CDR3 bases: TGTGCCAGCAGCGACCTAGCGGGAGTGATCCCCTACGAGCAGTACTTC.

The CDR3 region has the DNA TGTGCCAGCAGTTTTAGGCTCATCCCGGATACGCAGTATTTT. It specifies CASSFRLIPDTQYF. This chain uses TRBV12-3 or TRBV12-4 with TRBJ2-3; no firm D call. Deletions cut 3 bases from V and 6 bases from J, with 13 bases between. The CDR3 contains 14 residues.

V is TRBV19 and J is TRBJ1-2, with TRBD1 matching over 10 bases. The CDR3 is 15 residues long. The V gene's germline CDR1 is LNHDA and CDR2 SQIVND (reference sequence). J was trimmed by 2 bases and V by 6 bases; bases with no gene match: 6. CDR3 in amino acids: CASSPGTGANYGYTF. The CDR3 bases are TGTGCCAGTAGCCCCGGGACAGGGGCGAACTATGGCTACACCTTC.

The chain joins TRBV7-3 to TRBJ2-2; TRBD1 is a possible D gene (6 bases). The CDR3 has 18 residues. V was pared by 0 bases and J by 1 base, with 15 bases between. CDR1 is SGHTA and CDR2 is FQGTGA in the germline V gene. This CDR3 reads CASSLTGIKTGNTGELFF. The CDR3, as DNA: TGTGCCAGCAGCTTAACCGGAATTAAGACAGGGAACACCGGGGAGCTGTTTTTT.